This T cell receptor beta chain emerged from a study of blood T cells in healthy people across ages. CDR3 length: 17 residues. V trimming: 3 bases; J trimming: 0 bases; junction bases outside the gene matches: 6. CDR1 and CDR2 (germline): DFQATT, SNEGSKA (reference sequence). Next came a second PCR, run for 7 to 11 cycles, which used a sample-barcoded 5' primer along with a J-beta primer mix. TCRdb re-analysed the 5' RACE reads in MiXCR, keeping a single row per CDR3 protein. The repertoire holds approximately 760,000 distinct CDR3 sequences, with 25% as singletons. Findings and limits, study-wide: Aged donors had fewer naive CD4+ cells and lower diversity than long-lived donors.

This clonotype was detected ten times or more. Its antigen is unidentified. This sample also belongs to another study, concerning T cells of mothers and their children. From that report: Unrelated mother-child pairs always had slightly, but never significantly, lower normalized overlap than related pairs.

The specimen was blood. The chain links TRBV20-1 to TRBJ2-6; TRBD1 matches 9 bases. The receptor's source is a boy between 10 and 17 years old in good health. The CDR3 loop reads CSASAGTGPSGANVLTF. The CDR3 bases are TGCAGTGCTAGCGCCGGGACAGGGCCCTCTGGGGCCAACGTCCTGACTTTC.